This T cell receptor (beta chain) emerged from a study of vaccination effects on CD4 cells after COVID-19. Study summary: IL-2 at 9.5 to 10 IU/ml and peptides at 8 to 10 ug/ml were added to cultured PBMC, around 2 million per well.

Culturing for around ten days preceded CD4+ T cell isolation. This CDR3 comprises 15 residues. The V gene end was trimmed by 2 bases and the J gene end by 9 bases; junction bases not matched to a gene: 7. Per germline, CDR1 SGHNT and CDR2 YYREEE (reference sequence). Assay used: immunoSEQ multiplex PCR; TCRdb lists only in-frame clones, some missing. The table has 25,000 to 35,000 clones, 70% seen once. This clone was seen more than once but under ten times. Its target is unknown. The sample in question was CD4+ T cells from PBMCs cultured without peptide, obtained before COVID-19 vaccination. The chain uses TRBV5-4 and TRBJ2-1, with 11 bases aligning to TRBD2. The sequence derives from a human donor who received a COVID-19 vaccine. Here the CDR3 reads CASSLDLTSGSEQFF. In DNA form, the CDR3 reads TGTGCCAGCAGCTTAGACCTAACTAGCGGGAGTGAGCAGTTCTTC.